The 18 T cell receptor beta chains below all came from one sample that was sequenced in a study of OX40 agonist ivuxolimab in advanced cancers. Receptor libraries were prepared by the immunoSEQ multiplex PCR assay. The table was pulled from immuneACCESS by TCRdb, which kept in-frame rearrangements only. Such tables lose some clones; where checked, under half of the loss comes from unresolved V genes, and the rest has no known cause. For this sample the table gives about 19,000 clones, of which about 77% were detected only once. The top ten clones comprise around 20% of the sample. The sequences come from CD4+ or CD8+ T cells sorted from blood, collected in a trial of the OX40 agonist ivuxolimab. These receptors were obtained from an adult with an advanced solid tumor such as melanoma, head and neck, liver or kidney cancer.

The chain has TRBV5-8 and TRBJ1-6; D is perhaps TRBD1 (5 bases). Trimming removed 1 base at V and 11 bases at J, with 13 bases between. Per the germline V gene, CDR1 is SGHTS and CDR2 is YDEGEE. CDR3 length: 14 amino acids. As DNA, the CDR3 is TGTGCCAGCAGCTTGTCGGGACTTCTACCACCCCTCCACTTT. Its protein is CASSLSGLLPPLHF.

This chain's CDR3 is CASSVEGGRSSDTQYF. The CDR3 DNA follows: TGTGCCAGCAGCGTAGAAGGCGGGAGAAGTTCAGATACGCAGTATTTT. The rearrangement joins TRBV9 to TRBJ2-3; TRBD2 matches 7 bases. The CDR3 extends over 16 amino acids. Looked up from germline, CDR1 is SGDLS and CDR2 is YYNGEE. V shed 0 bases, J shed 4 bases, and the junction held 8 bases outside the gene matches.

The chain is built from TRBV4-3 and TRBJ2-1; 11 bases map to TRBD2. Germline assignment: CDR1 LGHNA and CDR2 YSLEER. This CDR3 spans 15 amino acids. The trim removed 3 bases at V and 8 bases at J, leaving 6 bases unmatched. The DNA of the CDR3 is TGCGCCAGCAGCCAGAATAGCGGGGGGGGCGATGAGCAGTTCTTC. The encoded protein is CASSQNSGGGDEQFF.

V usage is TRBV6-6 and J usage is TRBJ1-5; D is undetermined. With 8 bases removed from V and 4 bases from J, the gap between germline ends came to 12 bases. Germline CDR1 reads MNHNY; CDR2 reads SVGAGI (reference sequence). There are 13 residues in the CDR3. In DNA, the CDR3 is TGTGCCAGCGGGCAGATTATTAATCAGCCCCAGCATTTT. Its protein is CASGQIINQPQHF.

V and J are TRBV19 and TRBJ2-2; D unclear. V gave up 3 bases and J gave up 7 bases, with 6 bases separating them. The CDR3 is 12 amino acids. CDR1 LNHDA and CDR2 SQIVND come from the germline V gene (reference sequence). The CDR3 DNA is TGTGCCAGTAGTATCGTAGGCGGGGAGCTGTTTTTT. Residues: CASSIVGGELFF.

The chain uses TRBV5-4 and TRBJ2-2; TRBD2 matches 10 bases. Germline lookup yields CDR1 SGHNT and CDR2 YYREEE (reference sequence). The CDR3 length is 15 residues. Trimming removed 6 bases from V and 9 bases from J; junction bases left unmatched: 11. The CDR3 DNA reads TGTGCCAGCACCAAAGGACTAGCGGCTCACCGGGAGCTGTTTTTT. Its protein is CASTKGLAAHRELFF. Combining the CDR3 with reference TRBV5-4 and TRBJ2-2 gives the whole variable domain ETGVTQSPTHLIKTRGQQVTLRCSSQSGHNTVSWYQQALGQGPQFIFQYYREEENGRGNFPPRFSGLQFPNYSSELNVNALELDDSALYLCASTKGLAAHRELFFGEGSRLTVL.

The chain links TRBV13 to TRBJ2-7, with D possibly TRBD2 on 6 matching bases. V was trimmed by 6 bases and J by 7 bases, leaving 19 bases between them. Looked up from germline, CDR1 is PRHDT and CDR2 is FYEKMQ (reference sequence). The CDR3 consists of 14 residues. This CDR3 reads CASRKWGTGGEQYF. The CDR3, as DNA: TGTGCCAGCAGGAAATGGGGCACCGGGGGAGAGCAGTACTTC.

This clone was picked up one time. The CDR3: CASSPILDGSYEQYF. CDR3 coding DNA: TGTGCCAGCAGCCCTATCCTCGACGGCTCCTACGAGCAGTACTTC. The chain links TRBV5-5 to TRBJ2-7; no clear D gene. Germline V gives CDR1 SGHKS, CDR2 YYEKEE (reference sequence). This CDR3 contains 15 residues. Trimming cost V 4 bases and J 0 bases, with 14 bases left between them.

V usage is TRBV4-1 and J usage is TRBJ1-6; tentatively, D is TRBD1 (6 bases). Trimming removed 0 bases at V and 13 bases at J, with 16 bases between. This CDR3 region has 15 residues. Germline CDR1 is MGHRA and CDR2 is YSYEKL. The CDR3 sequence is CASSQDVGMGAPLHF. The CDR3, as DNA: TGCGCCAGCAGCCAAGATGTGGGGATGGGGGCGCCCCTCCACTTT.

This clone has a handful of counts. The rearrangement joins TRBV19 to TRBJ1-6, with D maybe TRBD1 (5 bases). CDR1 and CDR2 from the germline V gene are LNHDA and SQIVND (reference sequence). This CDR3 has 12 amino acids. V lost 6 bases and J 8 bases, leaving 8 bases between the germline ends. The CDR3 bases are TGTGCCAGTAGGGAGGGACATTCACCCCTCCACTTT. This encodes CASREGHSPLHF.

The chain uses TRBV6-6 and TRBJ2-2, with D perhaps TRBD1 (6 bases). The V end lost 2 bases, the J end lost 4 bases, and 11 bases lay between the germline ends. In germline, CDR1 is MNHNY, CDR2 SVGAGI (reference sequence). The CDR3 runs to 15 residues. CDR3 nucleotides: TGTGCCAGCAGTTACACGAGACAGGTCACCGGGGAGCTGTTTTTT. It translates to CASSYTRQVTGELFF.

CDR3 residues: CASSLGRSAYQETQYF. The DNA for the CDR3 is TGTGCCAGCAGTTTAGGTCGGTCAGCCTACCAAGAGACCCAGTACTTC. The genes are TRBV28 and TRBJ2-5, with D hard to call. The V end was cut by 2 bases, the J end by 0 bases, with 13 bases between. This CDR3 region has 16 residues. Germline loops: CDR1 MDHEN, CDR2 SYDVKM.

Details on this clone: At one end the junction does not follow the germline gene, possibly because of a read error. The V and J genes are TRBV27 and TRBJ2-7; no firm D call. The CDR3 is made up of 12 amino acids. CDR1 is MNHEY, CDR2 SMNVEV, per germline (reference sequence). The CDR3 loop reads CATSDSDYEQYF. The CDR3 coding sequence is TGTGCCACCAGTGATTCGGATTACGAGCAGTACTTC.

This clone was recorded once. The V and J genes are TRBV5-6 and TRBJ2-5, with 8 bases aligning to TRBD2. CDR1 is SGHDT and CDR2 is YYEEEE in the germline V gene. The CDR3 length is 16 residues. V lost 0 bases, J lost 5 bases, and 9 bases stayed unmatched. CDR3 protein: CASSLESSGSGETQYF. In nucleotides, the CDR3 is TGTGCCAGCAGCTTGGAGTCGAGCGGGAGTGGCGAGACCCAGTACTTC. The entire variable domain, with the rest obtained from reference TRBV5-6 and TRBJ2-5, is as follows: DAGVTQSPTHLIKTRGQQVTLRCSPKSGHDTVSWYQQALGQGPQFIFQYYEEEERQRGNFPDRFSGHQFPNYSSELNVNALLLGDSALYLCASSLESSGSGETQYFGPGTRLLVL.

This clone was seen a few times. Germline is not matched at one junction end, which may reflect a read error. The V call is TRBV4-1, the J call TRBJ2-7; no firm D call. Germline lookup yields CDR1 MGHRA and CDR2 YSYEKL. This CDR3 region has 15 residues. Here the CDR3 reads CASSEDASWSYEQYF. CDR3 nucleotide sequence: TGCGCCAGCAGCGAAGACGCGTCCTGGTCCTACGAGCAGTACTTC.

This chain joins TRBV5-6 and TRBJ2-3; D is unclear. V dropped 4 bases and J dropped 6 bases, with 18 bases sitting between them. This CDR3 is 15 amino acids long. The germline CDR1 and CDR2 sequences are SGHDT and YYEEEE. DNA of the CDR3: TGTGCCAGCAGCACCCTCGATCCCCCGCAGGATACGCAGTATTTT. The encoded protein is CASSTLDPPQDTQYF.

The sample holds a few counts of this clone. The chain couples TRBV4-1 to TRBJ2-7, with TRBD1 identical over 7 bases. CDR1 is MGHRA, CDR2 YSYEKL, per germline. CDR3 length: 15 residues. V trimming: 0 bases; J trimming: 3 bases; junction bases outside the gene matches: 5. The CDR3 nucleotides are TGCGCCAGCAGCCAAGAAGACAGGGCCATCTACGAGCAGTACTTC. The encoded protein is CASSQEDRAIYEQYF.

The CDR3 DNA reads TGTGCCAGCAGCTTAACCCGACAGGGGAGTCAGCCCCAGCATTTT. Its translation: CASSLTRQGSQPQHF. J is TRBJ1-5 and V is TRBV7-8, with 8 bases fitting TRBD1. In germline, CDR1 is SGHVS, CDR2 FQNEAQ. V lost 2 bases to trimming and J lost 6 bases; unmatched junction nucleotides: 6. This CDR3 is built from 15 residues. Using reference TRBV7-8 and TRBJ1-5 for the parts outside the CDR3, the full variable domain is GAGVSQSPRYKVAKRGQDVALRCDPISGHVSLFWYQQALGQGPEFLTYFQNEAQLDKSGLPSDRFFAERPEGSVSTLKIQRTQQEDSAVYLCASSLTRQGSQPQHFGDGTRLSIL.